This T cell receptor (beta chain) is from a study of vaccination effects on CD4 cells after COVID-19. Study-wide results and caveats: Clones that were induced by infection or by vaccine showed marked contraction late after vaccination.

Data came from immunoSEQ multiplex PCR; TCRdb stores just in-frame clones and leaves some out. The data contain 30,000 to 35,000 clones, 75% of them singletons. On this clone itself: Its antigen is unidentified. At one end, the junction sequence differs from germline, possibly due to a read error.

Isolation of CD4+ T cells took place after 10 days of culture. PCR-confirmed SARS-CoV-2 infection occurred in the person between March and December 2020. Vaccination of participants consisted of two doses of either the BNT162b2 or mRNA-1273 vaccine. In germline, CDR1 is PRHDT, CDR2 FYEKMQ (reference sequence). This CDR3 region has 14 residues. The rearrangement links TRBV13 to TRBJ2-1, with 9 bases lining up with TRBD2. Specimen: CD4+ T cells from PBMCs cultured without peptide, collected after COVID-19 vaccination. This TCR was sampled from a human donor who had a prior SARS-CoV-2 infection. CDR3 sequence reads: CASNLGSGSDEQFF. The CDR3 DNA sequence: TGTGCCAGCAACTTAGGTAGCGGGAGCGATGAGCAGTTCTTC.